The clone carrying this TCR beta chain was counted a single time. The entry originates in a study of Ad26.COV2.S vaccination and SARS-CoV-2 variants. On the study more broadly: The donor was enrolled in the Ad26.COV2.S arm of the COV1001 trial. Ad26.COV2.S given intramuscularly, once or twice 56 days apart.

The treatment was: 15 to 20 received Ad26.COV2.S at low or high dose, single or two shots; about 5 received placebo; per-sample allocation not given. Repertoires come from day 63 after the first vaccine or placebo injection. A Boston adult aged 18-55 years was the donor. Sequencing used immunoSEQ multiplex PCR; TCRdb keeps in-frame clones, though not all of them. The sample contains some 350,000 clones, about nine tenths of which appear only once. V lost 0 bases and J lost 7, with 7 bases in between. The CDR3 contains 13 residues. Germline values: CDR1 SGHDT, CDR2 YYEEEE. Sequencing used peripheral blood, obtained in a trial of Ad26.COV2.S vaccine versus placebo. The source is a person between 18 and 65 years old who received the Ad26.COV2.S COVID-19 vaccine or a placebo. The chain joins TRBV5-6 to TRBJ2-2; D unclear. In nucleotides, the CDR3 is TGTGCCAGCAGCTTGGTATCGGGCGGGGAGCTGTTTTTT. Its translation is CASSLVSGGELFF. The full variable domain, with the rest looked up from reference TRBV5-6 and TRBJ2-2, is DAGVTQSPTHLIKTRGQQVTLRCSPKSGHDTVSWYQQALGQGPQFIFQYYEEEERQRGNFPDRFSGHQFPNYSSELNVNALLLGDSALYLCASSLVSGGELFFGEGSRLTVL.